The next 29 T cell receptor beta chains were all read from a single sample in a study of blood T cell repertoires in COVID-19. Method: immunoSEQ multiplex PCR; TCRdb's copy keeps in-frame clones and lacks some. The sample shows 130,000 to 150,000 clones, over 75% of them seen only once. Sequenced sample: peripheral blood. All receptors come from a woman between 50 and 59 years old with acute or convalescent COVID-19.

The CDR3: CASSDQTPGQGYEQPQHF. The CDR3 nucleotides read TGTGCCAGCAGCGACCAAACTCCGGGACAGGGTTATGAGCAGCCCCAGCATTTT. This chain joins TRBV2 and TRBJ1-5; 9 positions match TRBD1. The V segment lost 6 bases and the J segment 7 bases; nucleotides outside the gene matches: 19. Germline V gene lookup returns CDR1 SNHLY and CDR2 FYNNEI. CDR3 length equals 18 residues.

The CDR3 region is CAKVKGDFSNQPQHF. CDR3 in DNA: TGTGCCAAAGTTAAAGGAGATTTTAGCAATCAGCCCCAGCATTTT. V is TRBV6-5 and J is TRBJ1-5, with D unclear. V was clipped by 10 bases and J by 0 bases, with 16 bases between them. Germline CDR1 reads MNHEY; CDR2 reads SVGAGI. The CDR3 covers 15 residues.

The table lists this clone with a count of one. The gene calls are TRBV5-8 and TRBJ2-1, with D hard to call. In germline, CDR1 is SGHTS, CDR2 YDEGEE. V was shortened by 4 bases and J by 10 bases, with 9 bases between the two germline ends. This CDR3 is built from 11 residues. For the CDR3, the DNA is TGTGCCAGCAGCCCTGACACCGAGCAGTTCTTC. Protein sequence: CASSPDTEQFF.

CDR3 bases: TGTGCCTGGACCGGGTCGGGCAATCAGCCCCAGCATTTT. It specifies CAWTGSGNQPQHF. This chain connects TRBV30 to TRBJ1-5, with D uncertain. This CDR3 contains 13 residues. V shed 4 bases and J shed 2 bases, with 9 bases lying between them. Germline V gene lookup returns CDR1 GTSNPN and CDR2 SVGIG (reference sequence).

In this sample, this clone turned up once. The chain combines TRBV5-5 with TRBJ2-3; D might be TRBD2 (6 bases). Trimming left V 4 bases short and J 2 bases short, with 14 bases between. Germline lookup yields CDR1 SGHKS and CDR2 YYEKEE (reference sequence). There are 15 residues in the CDR3. The CDR3 region is CASSLAGWFTDTQYF. As DNA, the CDR3 is TGTGCCAGCAGCCTGGCGGGATGGTTCACAGATACGCAGTATTTT. Together with reference TRBV5-5 and TRBJ2-3, the CDR3 gives the full variable domain: DAGVTQSPTHLIKTRGQQVTLRCSPISGHKSVSWYQQVLGQGPQFIFQYYEKEERGRGNFPDRFSARQFPNYSSELNVNALLLGDSALYLCASSLAGWFTDTQYFGPGTRLTVL.

V usage is TRBV30 and J usage is TRBJ2-7, with TRBD1 matching 10 bases. V trimming: 7 bases; J trimming: 5 bases; junction bases outside the gene matches: 8. The germline CDR1 and CDR2 sequences are GTSNPN and SVGIG (reference sequence). CDR3 length equals 13 residues. Written as DNA, the CDR3 is TGTGCCTTAGGGACAGGGGTGCTCGACGAGCAGTACTTC. Amino acid sequence: CALGTGVLDEQYF.

The CDR3, as DNA: TGTGCCAGTAGTCCGTTAGCGGACCTCTCCTACGAGCAGTACTTC. Protein product: CASSPLADLSYEQYF. V usage is TRBV19 and J usage is TRBJ2-7; D possibly corresponds to TRBD2 (6 bases). Germline V lookup: CDR1 LNHDA, CDR2 SQIVND (reference sequence). Trimming removed 5 bases at V and 0 bases at J, with 14 bases between. The CDR3 consists of 15 residues.

The chain couples TRBV6-5 to TRBJ1-1; maybe TRBD1 (6 bases). With 5 bases removed from V and 8 bases from J, the gap between germline ends came to 12 bases. The CDR3 runs to 12 residues. Germline CDR1 and CDR2: MNHEY and SVGAGI. The CDR3 protein is CASSRQVREAFF. The CDR3 DNA sequence: TGTGCCAGCAGTCGACAGGTTAGGGAAGCTTTCTTT.

The genes are TRBV11-1 and TRBJ1-1, with a weak D call TRBD1 (5 bases). CDR1 and CDR2 from the germline V gene are SGHAT and FQDESV (reference sequence). CDR3 length: 16 amino acids. V lost 5 bases and J lost 1, with 17 bases in between. The CDR3 DNA reads as TGTGCCAGCAGCCCGTTTTGGGGGGGGTCGAACACTGAAGCTTTCTTT. This gives the protein CASSPFWGGSNTEAFF.

The chain is built from TRBV18 and TRBJ2-7, with D possibly matching TRBD1 (6 bases). The CDR3 has 17 residues. Trimming removed 3 bases from V and 7 bases from J, with 25 bases in between. Germline-derived CDR1 and CDR2 are KGHSH and LQKENI. DNA of the CDR3: TGTGCCAGCTCACCTGACACAGGGCGGCGAACCTACGGAGAGCAGTACTTC. Amino acids: CASSPDTGRRTYGEQYF.

The chain employs TRBV18 and TRBJ1-2; 7 positions agree with TRBD1. CDR3 size: 16 residues. J gave up 8 bases and V 6 bases, and 18 bases lay outside the gene matches. Germline V gene lookup returns CDR1 KGHSH and CDR2 LQKENI. Here the CDR3 DNA reads TGTGCCAGCTCCTCAGGACAGGACCTTCGATGGGTCGGCTACACCTTC. Protein sequence: CASSSGQDLRWVGYTF.

The J gene is TRBJ2-2, the V gene TRBV11-1, with a weak D call TRBD1 (6 bases). This CDR3 comprises 16 residues. The germline gives CDR1 SGHAT, CDR2 FQDESV (reference sequence). V was trimmed by 5 bases and J by 10 bases, leaving 23 bases between them. The CDR3 region is CASSDTGLGDNMELFF. Here the CDR3 DNA reads TGTGCCAGCAGCGATACAGGGTTGGGGGATAACATGGAGCTGTTTTTT. The variable domain in full, with the rest retrieved from reference TRBV11-1 and TRBJ2-2, is EAEVAQSPRYKITEKSQAVAFWCDPISGHATLYWYRQILGQGPELLVQFQDESVVDDSQLPKDRFSAERLKGVDSTLKIQPAELGDSAMYLCASSDTGLGDNMELFFGEGSRLTVL.

V is TRBV12-3 or TRBV12-4 and J is TRBJ1-2; D remains ambiguous. The CDR3 consists of 12 residues. The V gene lost 3 bases and the J gene lost 4 bases, with 6 bases spanning the gap. The CDR3 nucleotides read TGTGCCAGCAGTTTGGGCTTCTATGGCTACACCTTC. Its protein is CASSLGFYGYTF.

V and J are TRBV10-3 and TRBJ1-2; 10 bases are a match to TRBD1. CDR3 size: 15 residues. The germline gives CDR1 ENHRY, CDR2 SYGVKD. The V and J ends lost 4 bases and 1 base, in that order; junction bases with no gene match: 3. The CDR3 bases are TGTGCCATCAGTGGTGGACAGGGGGTTAACTATGGCTACACCTTC. Translated, it gives CAISGGQGVNYGYTF.

This CDR3 is CASSLPDLYNEQFF. The CDR3 region has the DNA TGCGCCAGCAGCTTACCCGACTTGTACAATGAGCAGTTCTTC. This chain uses TRBV5-1 with TRBJ2-1; D not resolved. CDR1 and CDR2 (germline): SGHRS, YFSETQ. CDR3 length: 14 residues. The ends were cut back, 2 bases at V and 4 bases at J, with 10 bases in the middle.

The chain employs TRBV5-6 and TRBJ1-5; D remains ambiguous. Germline V CDR1 and CDR2: SGHDT, YYEEEE. The CDR3 is 14 amino acids. Trimming stripped 1 base from V and 0 bases from J, with 5 bases between. The CDR3 DNA follows: TGTGCCAGCAGCTTGCTCTATAGCAATCAGCCCCAGCATTTT. Amino acids: CASSLLYSNQPQHF.

This clone was observed a single time. The J gene is TRBJ1-2, the V gene TRBV19, with D perhaps TRBD1 (6 bases). The CDR3 loop spans 15 amino acids. V lost 2 bases and J lost 4, with 14 bases in between. The germline CDR1 and CDR2 sequences are LNHDA and SQIVND (reference sequence). The CDR3 nucleotides are TGTGCCAGTAGTATAACCCCCCCGACAGGCTATGGCTACACCTTC. Amino acid sequence: CASSITPPTGYGYTF.

This chain connects TRBV18 to TRBJ2-7; a weak D match, TRBD2 (6 bases). The CDR3 is 14 residues long. Germline V gene data show CDR1 as KGHSH and CDR2 as LQKENI. Trimming removed 0 bases from V and 2 bases from J, with 8 bases in between. CDR3 region: CASSPPPGAYEQYF. The DNA of the CDR3 is TGTGCCAGCTCACCACCTCCGGGGGCCTACGAGCAGTACTTC.

This clone was counted once. This rearrangement joins TRBV5-6 to TRBJ1-1; unclear D gene. CDR1 is SGHDT, CDR2 YYEEEE, per germline. The CDR3 runs to 12 residues. The V end was cut by 5 bases, the J end by 10 bases, with 15 bases between. CDR3 sequence reads: CASSPGEGVAFF. In DNA, the CDR3 is TGTGCCAGCAGTCCCGGGGAGGGTGTAGCTTTCTTT.

The V call is TRBV5-1, the J call TRBJ2-7, with 7 positions matching TRBD1. The V segment lost 3 bases and the J segment 5 bases; nucleotides outside the gene matches: 8. The germline CDR1 and CDR2 sequences are SGHRS and YFSETQ. This CDR3 has 14 amino acids. The CDR3 DNA sequence: TGCGCCAGCAGCTCTGGACAGGTAGCCAACGAGCAGTACTTC. This translates into CASSSGQVANEQYF.

The chain couples TRBV9 to TRBJ2-5; TRBD1 matches at 7 bases. V gave up 4 bases and J gave up 5 bases; unmatched junction bases: 8. There are 14 residues in the CDR3. CDR1 and CDR2 (germline): SGDLS, YYNGEE. CDR3 sequence: CASSPGTALETQYF. The CDR3 DNA sequence: TGTGCCAGCAGCCCCGGGACAGCACTCGAGACCCAGTACTTC.

CDR3 sequence reads: CASSVVRAGNTEAFF. In DNA form, the CDR3 reads TGTGCCAGCAGCGTAGTAAGAGCAGGGAACACTGAAGCTTTCTTT. V and J are TRBV9 and TRBJ1-1; no clear D gene. From germline, CDR1 is SGDLS and CDR2 YYNGEE. The V gene lost 0 bases and the J gene lost 1 base, with 10 bases spanning the gap. The CDR3 is made up of 15 amino acids.

The V call is TRBV18, the J call TRBJ2-7, with 7 bases that match TRBD1. Germline V lookup: CDR1 KGHSH, CDR2 LQKENI. The CDR3 loop spans 15 amino acids. V gave up 6 bases and J gave up 3 bases; unmatched junction bases: 11. The CDR3 region has the DNA TGTGCCAGCTCGGTCGACAGGGATACCGTCTACGAGCAGTACTTC. Residues: CASSVDRDTVYEQYF.

The chain carries TRBV11-2 and TRBJ2-7; D is uncertain. The CDR3 consists of 14 residues. Trimming removed 0 bases at V and 3 bases at J, with 9 bases between. Per the germline V gene, CDR1 is SGHAT and CDR2 is FQNNGV. CDR3 DNA sequence: TGTGCCAGCAGCTTAGATCTCCCGGGCTACGAGCAGTACTTC. This codes for CASSLDLPGYEQYF.

This rearrangement joins TRBV18 to TRBJ1-1; D is ambiguous. Germline CDR1 reads KGHSH; CDR2 reads LQKENI. The V and J ends lost 2 bases and 1 base respectively, with 5 bases between them. The CDR3 has 13 amino acids. CDR3 nucleotide sequence: TGTGCCAGCTCACCAAACACGAACACTGAAGCTTTCTTT. Residues: CASSPNTNTEAFF.

V and J are TRBV5-1 and TRBJ1-1, with 10 bases identical to TRBD1. V lost 3 bases to trimming and J lost 0 bases; unmatched junction nucleotides: 11. CDR1 is SGHRS and CDR2 is YFSETQ in the germline V gene. The CDR3 is 18 amino acids. CDR3 sequence reads: CASSWGLTGGNLNTEAFF. The CDR3 DNA sequence: TGCGCCAGCAGCTGGGGGCTGACAGGGGGCAACTTGAACACTGAAGCTTTCTTT.

This clone was seen once. CDR3 DNA: TGTGCCAGCAGCCACGCAGGGGGGCCCGGGGAGCTGTTTTTT. Translation gives CASSHAGGPGELFF. V gene TRBV4-2 combines with J gene TRBJ2-2; perhaps TRBD1 as D (7 bases). This CDR3 region has 14 residues. V was clipped by 3 bases and J by 6 bases, with 11 bases between them. Germline V lookup: CDR1 LGHNA, CDR2 YNFKEQ.

This clone was detected once. V usage is TRBV18 and J usage is TRBJ2-3; TRBD2 matches at 9 bases. Germline loops: CDR1 KGHSH, CDR2 LQKENI. The CDR3 is 16 amino acids. The trim removed 1 base at V and 7 bases at J, leaving 9 bases unmatched. Here the CDR3 reads CASSPLIPSGVNTQYF. CDR3 DNA sequence: TGTGCCAGCTCACCACTTATCCCTAGCGGGGTAAATACGCAGTATTTT. The full variable domain, rest sourced from reference TRBV18 and TRBJ2-3, is NAGVMQNPRHLVRRRGQEARLRCSPMKGHSHVYWYRQLPEEGLKFMVYLQKENIIDESGMPKERFSAEFPKEGPSILRIQQVVRGDSAAYFCASSPLIPSGVNTQYFGPGTRLTVL.

The chain links TRBV4-2 to TRBJ2-1; TRBD2 aligns across 8 bases. Trimming cost V 0 bases and J 7 bases; bases outside gene matches: 8. The CDR3 spans 16 residues. Germline V gene data show CDR1 as LGHNA and CDR2 as YNFKEQ. The CDR3 protein is CASSQDQKRGLNEQFF. CDR3 coding DNA: TGTGCCAGCAGCCAAGATCAGAAGCGGGGGCTTAATGAGCAGTTCTTC.